These 25 T cell receptor beta chains originate from one sample sequenced in a study of cytomegalovirus exposure and HLA in healthy donors. In the PCR, 60 Vbeta and 13 Jbeta primers were used. Sequenced by immunoSEQ multiplex PCR; TCRdb stores in-frame clones only, minus some. The repertoire holds approximately 70,000 clones, with about 70% as singletons. Input material: PBMCs. Receptor source: a man in his forties in good health and CMV-seropositive.

This chain links TRBV29-1 with TRBJ1-1; D perhaps matches TRBD1 (6 bases). The CDR3 has 13 residues. V was cut by 1 base and J by 2 bases, with 8 bases left in between. Germline CDR1 reads SQVTM; CDR2 reads ANQGSEA. The CDR3 DNA sequence: TGCAGCGTTGAAGGACAGGATAACACTGAAGCTTTCTTT. This codes for CSVEGQDNTEAFF.

The chain carries TRBV28 and TRBJ1-2, with D maybe TRBD1 (6 bases). CDR1 and CDR2 (germline): MDHEN, SYDVKM. V lost 1 base and J lost 3, with 12 bases in between. This CDR3 is 15 amino acids long. In DNA form, the CDR3 reads TGTGCCAGCAGTTTATTGGGGGCGCGGTACTATGGCTACACCTTC. Protein: CASSLLGARYYGYTF.

The chain carries TRBV7-9 and TRBJ1-1; perhaps TRBD1 as D (6 bases). V lost 1 base and J lost 4, with 10 bases in between. Germline loops: CDR1 SEHNR, CDR2 FQNEAQ (reference sequence). CDR3 length: 14 residues. The CDR3 DNA follows: TGTGCCAGCAGCTTAGAGGGGGTAATCACTGAAGCTTTCTTT. Protein: CASSLEGVITEAFF. The variable domain in full, completed from reference TRBV7-9 and TRBJ1-1, reads DTGVSQNPRHKITKRGQNVTFRCDPISEHNRLYWYRQTLGQGPEFLTYFQNEAQLEKSRLLSDRFSAERPKGSFSTLEIQRTEQGDSAMYLCASSLEGVITEAFFGQGTRLTVV.

The chain links TRBV2 to TRBJ1-6; 8 bases agree with TRBD1. Unmatched junction bases numbered 5, after V lost 6 bases and J lost 1 base. Germline V CDR1 and CDR2: SNHLY, FYNNEI. The CDR3 extends over 16 amino acids. This chain's CDR3 is CASRDRVGSYNSPLHF. The CDR3 bases are TGTGCCAGCAGGGACAGGGTGGGGTCCTATAATTCACCCCTCCACTTT.

This clone was seen only once. J is TRBJ1-1 and V is TRBV28; unclear D gene. Germline lookup yields CDR1 MDHEN and CDR2 SYDVKM. The ends were cut back, 3 bases at V and 1 base at J, with 9 bases in the middle. The CDR3 spans 14 residues. The CDR3 loop is CASSLVQRNTEAFF. Written as DNA, the CDR3 is TGTGCCAGCAGTTTGGTACAGAGGAACACTGAAGCTTTCTTT.

This clone was seen a single time. CDR3 residues: CASSEGQGARGNQPQHF. CDR3 DNA sequence: TGTGCCAGCAGTGAAGGCCAGGGGGCCCGGGGCAATCAGCCCCAGCATTTT. The chain recombines TRBV6-1 with TRBJ1-5; 8 bases agree with TRBD1. The CDR3 length is 17 residues. V gave up 1 base and J gave up 2 bases; unmatched junction bases: 7. Germline CDR1 reads MNHNS; CDR2 reads SASEGT.

The CDR3 DNA reads TGTGCCAGCAGCTTATGGCTTAACACTGAAGCTTTCTTT. This gives the protein CASSLWLNTEAFF. The chain joins TRBV5-8 to TRBJ1-1, with no clear D. The V and J ends lost 2 bases and 2 bases respectively, with 7 bases between them. Germline V CDR1 and CDR2: SGHTS, YDEGEE. The CDR3 contains 13 residues.

The V and J genes are TRBV6-5 and TRBJ2-2; 9 bases match TRBD1. Germline V gene data show CDR1 as MNHEY and CDR2 as SVGAGI. J gave up 8 bases and V 6 bases, and 10 bases lay outside the gene matches. The CDR3 spans 15 residues. The CDR3 nucleotides are TGTGCCAGCAGGCACCCCACAGGGGGCAAAGGGGAGCTGTTTTTT. As protein: CASRHPTGGKGELFF.

This clone was seen more than once but under ten times. The genes are TRBV5-5 and TRBJ2-7, with 9 bases lining up with TRBD1. Trimming at V came to 2 bases and at J to 1 base, leaving 16 bases not matched to a gene. This CDR3 spans 19 amino acids. Germline lookup yields CDR1 SGHKS and CDR2 YYEKEE (reference sequence). The CDR3 sequence: CASSFGAGQGFLPSYEQYF. The CDR3 bases are TGTGCCAGCAGCTTCGGTGCGGGACAGGGTTTTCTCCCTTCCTACGAGCAGTACTTC.

Note on this clone: One junction end disagrees with the germline gene, perhaps due to a read error. V usage is TRBV7-7 and J usage is TRBJ2-5, with D perhaps TRBD2 (6 bases). This CDR3 has 16 residues. The germline V gene has CDR1 SSHAT and CDR2 FNYEAQ (reference sequence). The CDR3 DNA sequence: TGTGCTAGCAGCCCGGCAGGGAGGAACTCCGCGGGGACCCAGTACTTC. Translation gives CASSPAGRNSAGTQYF.

This chain joins TRBV7-2 and TRBJ1-3, with 7 bases matching TRBD1. Germline trimming cut 5 bases from V and 4 bases from J; bases unmatched to any gene: 5. This CDR3 has 14 amino acids. Looked up from germline, CDR1 is SGHTA and CDR2 is FQGNSA. This chain's CDR3 is CASSAETGGNTIYF. The CDR3 nucleotides read TGTGCCAGCAGCGCCGAGACAGGGGGAAACACCATATATTTT.

The chain couples TRBV5-1 to TRBJ2-1; D unclear. The CDR3 is made up of 14 amino acids. Germline V gene data show CDR1 as SGHRS and CDR2 as YFSETQ. Trimming left V 5 bases short and J 4 bases short, with 13 bases between. CDR3 sequence (DNA): TGCGCCAGCAGGCCTAGTCCTGGGTACAATGAGCAGTTCTTC. Amino acid sequence: CASRPSPGYNEQFF.

The V gene is TRBV7-3, the J gene TRBJ2-7; a weak D match, TRBD2 (6 bases). Looked up from germline, CDR1 is SGHTA and CDR2 is FQGTGA. V was cut by 3 bases and J by 6 bases, with 9 bases left in between. There are 12 residues in the CDR3. The CDR3 here is CASSFLGGEQYF. The CDR3 bases are TGTGCCAGCAGCTTCTTGGGGGGCGAGCAGTACTTC.

The rearrangement uses TRBV5-1 and TRBJ2-7; 9 nucleotides agree with TRBD1. Germline lookup yields CDR1 SGHRS and CDR2 YFSETQ. CDR3 length equals 17 residues. The trim removed 0 bases at V and 1 base at J, leaving 8 bases unmatched. The CDR3 loop reads CASSLGPGQGDSYEQYF. CDR3 nucleotides: TGCGCCAGCAGCTTGGGGCCGGGACAGGGAGATTCCTACGAGCAGTACTTC.

This clone appeared a few times. The chain joins TRBV7-9 to TRBJ2-3; 7 positions match TRBD1. The CDR3 totals 15 residues. Looked up from germline, CDR1 is SEHNR and CDR2 is FQNEAQ (reference sequence). Trimming took 5 bases from V and 0 from J; bases not matched to a gene: 5. The CDR3: CASSATGVSTDTQYF. CDR3 nucleotides: TGTGCCAGCAGCGCTACAGGGGTTAGCACAGATACGCAGTATTTT.

Comment on this clone: The junction departs from germline at one end; a sequencing error may be responsible. This same CDR3 is encoded by further DNA sequences in the sample. The chain couples TRBV15 to TRBJ1-1, with unresolved D. Germline-derived CDR1 and CDR2 are LNHNV and YYDKDF (reference sequence). The length of the CDR3 is 18 residues. This CDR3 is CATSRDGALLGLNTEAFF. The CDR3 DNA is TGTGCCACCAGCAGAGATGGCGCCCTATTGGGCTTGAACACTGAAGCCTTCTTT.

This rearrangement joins TRBV5-8 to TRBJ2-2; D not certain. Germline V gives CDR1 SGHTS, CDR2 YDEGEE. The CDR3 has 15 amino acids. The V end was cut by 4 bases, the J end by 4 bases, with 14 bases between. The CDR3: CASSHGSGPTGELFF. DNA of the CDR3: TGTGCCAGCAGCCACGGATCGGGTCCCACCGGGGAGCTGTTTTTT.

The table lists this clone with a few counts. The chain links TRBV5-1 to TRBJ2-5, with 11 nucleotides matching TRBD2. Trimming cost V 3 bases and J 4 bases; bases outside gene matches: 2. Germline CDR1 and CDR2: SGHRS and YFSETQ. The CDR3 has 14 amino acids. The CDR3 nucleotides are TGCGCCAGCAGCTCCGGACTAGCGGGAGAGACCCAGTACTTC. This gives the protein CASSSGLAGETQYF.

J is TRBJ2-1 and V is TRBV5-1; no clear D. Per germline, CDR1 SGHRS and CDR2 YFSETQ. V gave up 0 bases and J gave up 8 bases, with 9 bases separating them. CDR3 length equals 13 residues. The CDR3 loop reads CASSLGSTHEQFF. Written as DNA, the CDR3 is TGCGCCAGCAGCTTGGGTTCGACACATGAGCAGTTCTTC.

A word on this clone: Other DNA variants within this sample encode the same CDR3. This sequence joins TRBV19 and TRBJ2-6; 7 bases map to TRBD1. V was pared by 7 bases and J by 1 base, with 1 base of the junction left unmatched. This CDR3 is built from 14 residues. CDR1 is LNHDA, CDR2 SQIVND, per germline (reference sequence). The CDR3 sequence is CASKTGSGANVLTF. In DNA, the CDR3 is TGTGCCAGTAAGACAGGGTCTGGGGCCAACGTCCTGACTTTC.

This chain uses TRBV5-4 with TRBJ2-3; TRBD2 aligns across 10 bases. V shed 4 bases and J 5 bases; nucleotides not matched to a gene: 4. The germline CDR1 and CDR2 sequences are SGHNT and YYREEE (reference sequence). The CDR3 loop spans 14 amino acids. CDR3 nucleotide sequence: TGTGCCAGCAGCCCCAGACTAGCGGGAGATACGCAGTATTTT. Protein product: CASSPRLAGDTQYF.

This clone occurred a few times. The junction does not match germline at one end; this may be a read error. This chain joins TRBV28 and TRBJ2-1; 7 nucleotides match TRBD2. The CDR3 is 14 amino acids. In germline, CDR1 is MDHEN, CDR2 SYDVKM. The CDR3 region has the DNA TGTGCCAGCGGAGGGAGGGCCTCCTTCAATGAGCAGTTCTTC. Its protein is CASGGRASFNEQFF.

The V and J genes are TRBV7-9 and TRBJ1-1, with 8 bases identical to TRBD1. J was trimmed by 11 bases and V by 5 bases; bases with no gene match: 7. The germline V gene encodes CDR1 SEHNR and CDR2 FQNEAQ (reference sequence). The CDR3 consists of 12 residues. This chain's CDR3 is CASSATTGVAFF. DNA for the CDR3: TGTGCCAGCAGCGCAACGACAGGGGTTGCTTTCTTT.

The rearrangement joins TRBV5-1 to TRBJ1-1; D remains ambiguous. Trimming took off 4 bases at V and 0 bases at J, with 10 bases between the two ends. CDR1 and CDR2 (germline): SGHRS, YFSETQ. CDR3 length equals 14 residues. CDR3 in amino acids: CASSMNRLNTEAFF. As DNA, the CDR3 is TGCGCCAGCAGCATGAACAGACTGAACACTGAAGCTTTCTTT.

The chain is built from TRBV5-4 and TRBJ1-2; tentatively, D is TRBD1 (6 bases). This CDR3 region has 15 residues. Germline V lookup: CDR1 SGHNT, CDR2 YYREEE (reference sequence). V was shortened by 0 bases and J by 3 bases, with 12 bases between the two germline ends. CDR3: CASSLARGPDYGYTF. The CDR3 DNA sequence: TGTGCCAGCAGCTTGGCCAGGGGCCCCGACTATGGCTACACCTTC.